What follows is one TCR beta chain and its context. The antigen is unknown. Antigen-specific CD4+ T cells were first expanded with viral peptide pools by the ViraFEST assay and only then sequenced. Subsequent to approximately 9 days of culture, CD4+ T cells were isolated. Participants were given two doses of BNT162b2 or mRNA-1273 vaccine. The CDR3 totals 14 residues. Germline V gives CDR1 WNHNN, CDR2 SYGVQD (reference sequence). The V and J ends lost 6 bases and 8 bases, in that order; junction bases with no gene match: 7. The entry originates in a study of vaccination effects on CD4 cells after COVID-19. The repertoire was sequenced with immunoSEQ multiplex PCR; TCRdb's copy has only in-frame clones and lacks some. The table has 30,000 to 40,000 clones, 72% seen once.

The chain recombines TRBV10-1 with TRBJ2-1; 10 positions agree with TRBD2. Source: CD4+ T cells from PBMCs cultured with HCoV-229E spike peptides, taken after COVID-19 vaccination. This TCR was recovered from a human donor who received a COVID-19 vaccine. The CDR3 loop reads CASSLSGGADEQFF. The CDR3 bases are TGCGCCAGCAGCCTGAGCGGGGGGGCGGATGAGCAGTTCTTC.